This TCR beta chain emerged from a study of CD8 T cells in ankylosing spondylitis. Findings of the study overall: Past studies reported some motif variants in reactive arthritis synovial fluid and blood. Reported data indicate significant enrichment of disease-linked clones within matched ankylosing spondylitis synovial fluid. Within ankylosing spondylitis blood, a TCR beta motif made up of fewer than ten highly homologous variants appeared to be characteristic.

Quantitative 5'-RACE with molecular barcodes was used to make the TCR beta libraries. TCRdb independently ran MiXCR on the 5' RACE reads; one entry per CDR3 protein. The sample lists 150,000 to 200,000 distinct CDR3 sequences; 10% to 15% were seen once. Concerning this clonotype: Its target is unknown.

V lost 7 bases to trimming and J lost 4 bases; unmatched junction nucleotides: 18. Looked up from germline, CDR1 is SGHRS and CDR2 is YFSETQ. This CDR3 has 17 residues. The chain combines TRBV5-1 with TRBJ2-3; 7 bases are shared with TRBD1. Sample: blood, either unsorted or a sorted T cell fraction (not recorded which). The clonotype comes from a female donor with ankylosing spondylitis or in good health (not recorded which). In DNA form, the CDR3 reads TGCGCCAGCTCGGGGCAGGGGGTTTCTTTGAGGCCAGATACGCAGTATTTT. Amino acid sequence: CASSGQGVSLRPDTQYF.